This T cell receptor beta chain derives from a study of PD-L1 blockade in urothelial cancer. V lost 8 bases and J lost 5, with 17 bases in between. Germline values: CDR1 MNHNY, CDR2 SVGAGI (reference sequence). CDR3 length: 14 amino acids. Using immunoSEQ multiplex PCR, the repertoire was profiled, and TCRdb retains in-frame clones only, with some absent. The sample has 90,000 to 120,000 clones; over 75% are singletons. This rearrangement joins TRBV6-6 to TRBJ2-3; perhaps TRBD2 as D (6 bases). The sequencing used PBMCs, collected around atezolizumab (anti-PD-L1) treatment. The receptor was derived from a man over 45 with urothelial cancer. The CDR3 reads CASGAGRRGDTQYF. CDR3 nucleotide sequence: TGTGCCAGCGGCGCGGGCAGGCGGGGAGATACGCAGTATTTT.